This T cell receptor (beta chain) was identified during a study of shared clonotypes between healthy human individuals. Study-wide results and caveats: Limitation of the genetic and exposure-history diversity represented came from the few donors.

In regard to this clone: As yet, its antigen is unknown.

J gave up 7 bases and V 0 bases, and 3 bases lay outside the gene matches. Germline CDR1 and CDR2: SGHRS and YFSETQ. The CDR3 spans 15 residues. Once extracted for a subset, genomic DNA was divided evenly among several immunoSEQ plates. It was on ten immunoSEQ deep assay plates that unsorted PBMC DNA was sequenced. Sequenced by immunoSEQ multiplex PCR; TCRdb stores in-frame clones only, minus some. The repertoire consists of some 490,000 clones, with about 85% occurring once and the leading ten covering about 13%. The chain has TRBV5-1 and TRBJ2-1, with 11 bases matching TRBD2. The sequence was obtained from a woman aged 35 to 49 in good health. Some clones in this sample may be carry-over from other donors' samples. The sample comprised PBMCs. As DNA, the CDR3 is TGCGCCAGCAGCTTGGTAGCGGGAGGGTCGAATGAGCAGTTCTTC. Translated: CASSLVAGGSNEQFF.